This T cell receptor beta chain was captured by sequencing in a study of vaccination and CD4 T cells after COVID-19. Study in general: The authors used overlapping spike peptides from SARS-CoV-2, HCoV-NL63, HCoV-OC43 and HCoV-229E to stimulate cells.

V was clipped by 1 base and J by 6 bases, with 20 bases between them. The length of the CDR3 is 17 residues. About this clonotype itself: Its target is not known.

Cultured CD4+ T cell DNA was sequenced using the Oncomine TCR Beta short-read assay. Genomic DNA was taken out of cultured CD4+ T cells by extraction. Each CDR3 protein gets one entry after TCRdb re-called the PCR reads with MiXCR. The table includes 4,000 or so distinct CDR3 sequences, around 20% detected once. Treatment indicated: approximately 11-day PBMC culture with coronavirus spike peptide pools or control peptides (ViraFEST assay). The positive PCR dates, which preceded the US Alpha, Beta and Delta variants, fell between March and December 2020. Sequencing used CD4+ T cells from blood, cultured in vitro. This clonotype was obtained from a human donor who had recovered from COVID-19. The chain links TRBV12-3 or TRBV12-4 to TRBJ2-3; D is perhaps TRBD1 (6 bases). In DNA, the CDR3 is TGTGCCAGCAGTTTAGGTTTGTTGCACAGGGCATACGATACGCAGTATTTT. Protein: CASSLGLLHRAYDTQYF.